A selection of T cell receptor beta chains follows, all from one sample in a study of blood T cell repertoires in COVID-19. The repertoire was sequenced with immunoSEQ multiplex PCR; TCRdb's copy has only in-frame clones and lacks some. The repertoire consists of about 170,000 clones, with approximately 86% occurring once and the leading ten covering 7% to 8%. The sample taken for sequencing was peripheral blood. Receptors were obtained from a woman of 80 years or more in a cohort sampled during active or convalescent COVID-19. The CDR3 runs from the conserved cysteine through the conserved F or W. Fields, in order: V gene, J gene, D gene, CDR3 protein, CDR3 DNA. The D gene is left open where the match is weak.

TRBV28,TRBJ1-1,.,CASSGGGQGHTEAFF,TGTGCCAGCAGTGGGGGAGGACAAGGGCACACTGAAGCTTTCTTT
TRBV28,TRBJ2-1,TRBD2,CASSRGGYNEQFF,TGTGCCAGCAGTCGCGGGGGCTACAATGAGCAGTTCTTC
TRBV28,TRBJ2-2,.,CASRRRGGPTGELFF,TGTGCCAGCAGACGAAGGGGGGGGCCCACCGGGGAGCTGTTTTTT
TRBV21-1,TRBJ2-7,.,CASSTLSTPGQGVKYEQYF,TGTGCCAGCAGCACCCTATCGACCCCGGGACAGGGGGTTAAATACGAGCAGTACTTC
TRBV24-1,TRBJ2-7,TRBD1,CATSDPQGAGEQYF,TGTGCCACCAGTGATCCACAGGGGGCGGGGGAGCAGTACTTC
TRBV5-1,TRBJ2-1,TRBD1,CASSPRQGVGGEQFF,TGCGCCAGCAGCCCTAGACAGGGGGTAGGAGGTGAGCAGTTCTTC
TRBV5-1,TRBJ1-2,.,CASRNPPSSGPGYTF,TGCGCCAGCAGAAATCCCCCGTCTTCCGGTCCCGGCTACACCTTC
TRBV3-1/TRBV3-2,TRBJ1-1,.,CASSQSVNTEAFF,TGTGCCAGCAGCCAATCGGTGAACACTGAAGCTTTCTTT
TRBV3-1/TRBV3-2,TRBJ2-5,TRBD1,CASSLTGGYETQYF,TGTGCCAGCAGCTTGACAGGGGGCTATGAGACCCAGTACTTC
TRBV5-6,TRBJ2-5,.,CASSLGGSLETQYF,TGTGCCAGCAGCTTGGGGGGCAGCTTAGAGACCCAGTACTTC
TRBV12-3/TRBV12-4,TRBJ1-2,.,CASSFPANYGYTF,TGTGCCAGCAGTTTCCCTGCTAACTATGGCTACACCTTC
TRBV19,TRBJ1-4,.,CASSGGVLNEKLFF,TGTGCCAGTAGCGGGGGAGTTCTTAATGAAAAACTGTTTTTT
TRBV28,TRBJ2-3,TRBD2,CASPSSSGTAADTQYF,TGTGCCAGCCCTTCTTCTAGCGGGACTGCCGCAGATACGCAGTATTTT
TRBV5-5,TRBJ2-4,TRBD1,CASSGRQGAGNIQYF,TGTGCCAGCAGCGGACGACAGGGCGCCGGGAACATTCAGTACTTC
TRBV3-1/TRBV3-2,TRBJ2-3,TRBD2,CASGTSGITDTQYF,TGTGCCAGCGGAACTAGCGGGATAACAGATACGCAGTATTTT
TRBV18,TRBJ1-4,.,CASSPTFRNEKLFF,TGTGCCAGCTCCCCGACATTTCGAAATGAAAAACTGTTTTTT
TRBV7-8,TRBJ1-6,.,CASSFIVGISYNSPLHF,TGTGCCAGCAGCTTTATCGTCGGGATCTCCTATAATTCACCCCTCCACTTT